Listed here are 9 T cell receptor beta chains from one sample, sequenced in a study of CD8 T cells in Susac syndrome. A quantity of roughly 0.5 to 1 ug RNA underwent reverse transcription using random hexamers. TCRdb re-analysed the immunoSEQ multiplex PCR reads in MiXCR, keeping a single row per CDR3 protein. The profile shows about 130,000 distinct CDR3 sequences, around 91% of them singletons. Input material: CD8+ T cells from PBMCs. These receptors were collected from a human donor with multiple sclerosis.

The chain combines TRBV5-1 with TRBJ2-5; D might be TRBD1 (6 bases). This CDR3 comprises 15 residues. V lost 4 bases and J lost 0, with 13 bases in between. Germline CDR1 reads SGHRS; CDR2 reads YFSETQ. The CDR3 DNA sequence: TGCGCCAGCAGCGCGGACAGCAGGTACCAAGAGACCCAGTACTTC. Its protein is CASSADSRYQETQYF.

Only one count was recorded for this clonotype. The chain couples TRBV27 to TRBJ2-6; D not certain. The germline CDR1 and CDR2 sequences are MNHEY and SMNVEV (reference sequence). The CDR3 is 16 residues long. Trimming stripped 2 bases from V and 0 bases from J, with 8 bases between. DNA of the CDR3: TGTGCCAGCAGTTTAGGGATCTTCTCTGGGGCCAACGTCCTGACTTTC. This sequence encodes CASSLGIFSGANVLTF. Looking up the rest from reference TRBV27 and TRBJ2-6 gives the full variable domain: EAQVTQNPRYLITVTGKKLTVTCSQNMNHEYMSWYRQDPGLGLRQIYYSMNVEVTDKGDVPEGYKVSRKEKRNFPLILESPSPNQTSLYFCASSLGIFSGANVLTFGAGSRLTVL.

This clonotype was recorded only once. V usage is TRBV29-1 and J usage is TRBJ2-7; maybe TRBD2 (5 bases). Trimming took 4 bases from V and 4 from J, leaving 14 bases between them. The CDR3 extends over 13 amino acids. Germline V lookup: CDR1 SQVTM, CDR2 ANQGSEA. CDR3 protein: CSVVGGREYEQYF. CDR3 nucleotides: TGCAGCGTTGTAGGTGGGAGAGAGTACGAGCAGTACTTC.

This chain uses TRBV28 with TRBJ2-7, with 7 bases lining up with TRBD2. This CDR3 comprises 15 residues. V gave up 7 bases and J gave up 2 bases; unmatched junction bases: 11. Germline loops: CDR1 MDHEN, CDR2 SYDVKM. CDR3 loop: CASKGARETTYEQYF. CDR3 coding DNA: TGTGCCAGCAAAGGAGCGCGGGAGACGACCTACGAGCAGTACTTC. The full variable domain, rest sourced from reference TRBV28 and TRBJ2-7, is DVKVTQSSRYLVKRTGEKVFLECVQDMDHENMFWYRQDPGLGLRLIYFSYDVKMKEKGDIPEGYSVSREKKERFSLILESASTNQTSMYLCASKGARETTYEQYFGPGTRLTVT.

The chain couples TRBV5-6 to TRBJ2-7; TRBD2 matches at 7 bases. The ends lost 1 base at V and 0 bases at J; junction bases unmatched: 7. Germline loops: CDR1 SGHDT, CDR2 YYEEEE. The CDR3 consists of 16 residues. CDR3 nucleotide sequence: TGTGCCAGCAGCTTGTCCCTAGCGGTAAGCTCCTACGAGCAGTACTTC. Protein sequence: CASSLSLAVSSYEQYF.

The chain recombines TRBV7-9 with TRBJ2-2; no reliable D call. The CDR3 loop spans 15 amino acids. With 2 bases removed from V and 6 bases from J, the gap between germline ends came to 13 bases. From germline, CDR1 is SEHNR and CDR2 FQNEAQ (reference sequence). Here the CDR3 DNA reads TGTGCCAGCAGCTTAAATCCGTCTCCGGCCGGGGAGCTGTTTTTT. Translated, it gives CASSLNPSPAGELFF.

The chain carries TRBV6-2 or TRBV6-3 and TRBJ2-1; D might be TRBD2 (6 bases). This CDR3 spans 11 amino acids. Trimming removed 7 bases at V and 9 bases at J, with 10 bases between. Germline V gene data show CDR1 as MNHEY and CDR2 as SVGEGT. The CDR3 reads CASIFGGEQFF. The CDR3 DNA reads as TGTGCCAGCATTTTCGGGGGTGAGCAGTTCTTC.

This sequence joins TRBV29-1 and TRBJ2-7; D is possibly TRBD1 or TRBD2 (5 bases each). The germline gives CDR1 SQVTM, CDR2 ANQGSEA. V shed 5 bases and J shed 3 bases, with 14 bases lying between them. The CDR3 is 13 amino acids. Here the CDR3 DNA reads TGCAGCGTTACCGGGACCAAAAACTACGAGCAGTACTTC. Translation: CSVTGTKNYEQYF.

V usage is TRBV19 and J usage is TRBJ2-7, with a tentative D call TRBD2 (5 bases). The CDR3 is 12 amino acids. The V and J ends lost 8 bases and 2 bases respectively, with 10 bases between them. Germline CDR1 LNHDA, CDR2 SQIVND (reference sequence). In DNA form, the CDR3 reads TGTGCCAGTGGAACCGGGACCTACGAGCAGTACTTC. It translates to CASGTGTYEQYF. Variable domain in full (rest from reference TRBV19 and TRBJ2-7): DGGITQSPKYLFRKEGQNVTLSCEQNLNHDAMYWYRQDPGQGLRLIYYSQIVNDFQKGDIAEGYSVSREKKESFPLTVTSAQKNPTAFYLCASGTGTYEQYFGPGTRLTVT.